The rows below give T cell receptor beta chains drawn from one sample of a study of cytomegalovirus exposure and HLA in healthy donors. TCRdb keeps only in-frame clones here, not all; method: immunoSEQ multiplex PCR. The table lists approximately 150,000 clones, roughly 80% of them singletons. The sample comprised PBMCs. Every receptor here comes from a human donor in good health. CDR3s include the opening cysteine and the closing phenylalanine or tryptophan. D genes are given only for firm matches. Rows give clone size only sometimes, using once, few, many, or a class for an expanded clone.

j_call	v_call	clone_size	d_call	cdr3_nt	cdr3_aa
TRBJ1-2	TRBV5-1	-	-	TGCGCCAGCAGCATCACCGGGACACAATTGGGTATGGGCTACACCTTC	CASSITGTQLGMGYTF
TRBJ1-4	TRBV15	-	-	TGTGCCACCAGCAGAGTCCCGCCTCAAGGAGGTGAAAAACTGTTTTTT	CATSRVPPQGGEKLFF
TRBJ2-3	TRBV13	-	TRBD2	TGTGCCAGCAGCTCTTCTTTAGCGGGGGGGCCAGATACGCAGTATTTT	CASSSSLAGGPDTQYF
TRBJ2-3	TRBV2	-	TRBD1	TGTGCCAGCACTAGCACGGGACAGGGGGCATGGGATACGCAGTATTTT	CASTSTGQGAWDTQYF
TRBJ1-2	TRBV5-1	-	-	TGCGCCAGCAGCTTGGGGTCTGAGCCCCCTAACTATGGCTACACCTTC	CASSLGSEPPNYGYTF
TRBJ2-3	TRBV5-1	-	TRBD2	TGCGCCAGCAGCTTGGCCGGGCGGGAGGGCACAGATACGCAGTATTTT	CASSLAGREGTDTQYF
TRBJ2-7	TRBV5-5	once	TRBD1	TGTGCCAGCAGCCAACAGGGGTACGAGCAGTACTTC	CASSQQGYEQYF
TRBJ2-3	TRBV19	-	TRBD2	TGTGCCAGTAGTATGGGGACTAGCTTTAGCACAGATACGCAGTATTTT	CASSMGTSFSTDTQYF
TRBJ1-1	TRBV5-5	-	-	TGTGCCAGCAGCCAGACACACACTGAAGCTTTCTTT	CASSQTHTEAFF
TRBJ2-7	TRBV14	-	TRBD1	TGTGCCAGCAGCCCCATGACAGGGGCCTACGAGCAGTACTTC	CASSPMTGAYEQYF
TRBJ2-7	TRBV6-5	-	-	TGTGCCAGCAGTTACTCTGGCAGGGACTACGAGCAGTACTTC	CASSYSGRDYEQYF
TRBJ2-1	TRBV7-9	-	TRBD2	TGTGCCAGCAGCTCGGGACTAGGTAGGGATGAGCAGTTCTTC	CASSSGLGRDEQFF
TRBJ2-2	TRBV9	-	-	TGTGCCAGCAGCGAGGGGGTTTTCACCGGGGAGCTGTTTTTT	CASSEGVFTGELFF
TRBJ1-1	TRBV5-4	-	TRBD1	TGTGCCAGCAGTCAGACAGGGGGCACTGAAGCTTTCTTT	CASSQTGGTEAFF
TRBJ2-1	TRBV10-3	-	TRBD2	TGTGCCATCGGGGTGCGGGGGGGCAACGATGAGCAGTTCTTC	CAIGVRGGNDEQFF
TRBJ2-2	TRBV30	-	TRBD1	TGTGCCTGGAGGGGACAGGGGACCGGGGAGCTGTTTTTT	CAWRGQGTGELFF
TRBJ1-1	TRBV5-4	-	TRBD1	TGTGCCAGCAGCCGTCAACAACAGGGGAAAGGCAACGCTGAAGCTTTCTTT	CASSRQQQGKGNAEAFF
TRBJ2-7	TRBV10-3	-	-	TGTGCCATCAGTGAAGTAGCGGAGCCCTACGAGCAGTACTTC	CAISEVAEPYEQYF
TRBJ2-3	TRBV5-1	-	-	TGCGCCAGCAGCTCCGGACAGAACACAGATACGCAGTATTTT	CASSSGQNTDTQYF
TRBJ2-5	TRBV5-1	-	TRBD2	TGCGCCAGCAGCTTGGTGGCGGGAGGAGAGAAGACCCAGTACTTC	CASSLVAGGEKTQYF
TRBJ2-3	TRBV19	-	-	TGTGCCAGTAGTATCGGAGATACGCAGTATTTT	CASSIGDTQYF
TRBJ2-7	TRBV2	-	-	TGTGCCAGCAGTCCCTACTACGAGCAGTACTTC	CASSPYYEQYF
TRBJ2-2	TRBV4-3	-	TRBD1	TGCGCCAGCAGCCAAGAAGGGACAGGGCCTCATAGGCAGTATGCCGGGGAGCTGTTTTTT	CASSQEGTGPHRQYAGELFF
TRBJ1-5	TRBV19	-	-	TGTGCCAGTAGTATAGAAAGCCCCGATCAGCCCCAGCATTTT	CASSIESPDQPQHF
TRBJ1-1	TRBV10-3	-	TRBD1	TGTGCCATCAGAAATCCTACAGGGGTCCCTGAAGCTTTCTTT	CAIRNPTGVPEAFF
TRBJ2-5	TRBV2	few	TRBD2	TGTGCCAGCAGTGGGGGCGGGGGTAGCCAAGAGACCCAGTACTTC	CASSGGGGSQETQYF
TRBJ2-7	TRBV7-9	-	-	TGTGCCAGCAGCCGGGCCAGTGGCGGGTACTCCTACGAGCAGTACTTC	CASSRASGGYSYEQYF
TRBJ2-1	TRBV28	-	TRBD2	TGTGCCAGCAGTCCCCATCTAGCGGGAGGTCACAATGAGCAGTTCTTC	CASSPHLAGGHNEQFF
TRBJ1-2	TRBV27	-	-	TGTGCCAGCAGTTTATCCCTCAGGACAGCAAACTATGGCTACACCTTC	CASSLSLRTANYGYTF
TRBJ2-1	TRBV6-5	once	-	TGTGCCAGCAGTTACTCGCGCAACAGTGAGCAGTTCTTC	CASSYSRNSEQFF
TRBJ2-7	TRBV27	-	-	TGTGCCAGCAGTTTATCATCCCCCAGTGGTTCCTACGAGCAGTACTTC	CASSLSSPSGSYEQYF